This T cell receptor beta chain was recorded in a study of shared clonotypes between healthy human individuals. Study-wide results and caveats: Tissues were not sampled, only blood, and their repertoires likely differ. Generally, naive subsets (rather than memory subsets) showed larger estimated richness.

Naive CD8 cells, CD45RO-negative and positively selected for CCR7, excluded terminally differentiated effector memory CD45RA+ cells. As to this clone: Its matching antigen is unknown.

The length of the CDR3 is 13 residues. The V gene lost 8 bases and the J gene lost 5 bases, with 15 bases spanning the gap. Per germline, CDR1 MGHDK and CDR2 SYGVNS. The data were produced by immunoSEQ multiplex PCR, yet TCRdb's version contains in-frame clones alone and is incomplete. Altogether 560,000 or so clones are present, approximately 96% being singletons, with the ten largest covering roughly 0.1%. Input material: naive CD8+ T cells sorted from blood. The sequence was obtained from a woman younger than 45 in good health. The chain is built from TRBV25-1 and TRBJ2-5; D is unresolved. The CDR3: CASGAPAKETQYF. The CDR3 bases are TGTGCCAGCGGCGCCCCGGCGAAGGAGACCCAGTACTTC.